This TCR beta chain was sequenced for a study of T cell responses to AZD1222 COVID-19 vaccine. Study conclusions and caveats: CD4 TCRs linked to vaccination spanned spike, dominating at 160-218 and 743-854.

V was cut by 0 bases and J by 3 bases, with 6 bases left in between. This CDR3 has 14 amino acids. The germline CDR1 and CDR2 sequences are SGHNT and YENEEA. The sample holds one count of this clone. As yet, its antigen is unknown. Clones were sequenced by immunoSEQ multiplex PCR, and TCRdb holds only the in-frame ones, with some missing. The sample contains over 130,000 clones, roughly 90% of which appear only once. The chain couples TRBV11-3 to TRBJ1-5; D ambiguous. This TCR derives from an adult who received the AZD1222 COVID-19 vaccine. Sequencing was performed on peripheral blood, taken 28 days after the second AZD1222 dose. This chain's CDR3 is CASSLDGSNQPQHF. The CDR3, as DNA: TGTGCCAGCAGCTTAGACGGATCCAATCAGCCCCAGCATTTT.